What follows is one T cell receptor (beta chain) and its context. Its cognate antigen is unknown. Likely unrecorded immune exposures existed in these nominally healthy donors. Trimming removed 0 bases from V and 2 bases from J, with 12 bases in between. This CDR3 contains 16 residues. CDR1 and CDR2 from the germline V gene are SGHRS and YFSETQ. PCR employed 60 Vbeta and 13 Jbeta primers. The protocol was immunoSEQ multiplex PCR, while the TCRdb copy is restricted to in-frame clones and leaves out a portion. The table records roughly 220,000 clones, roughly 80% of them present only once. The sample comes from a study of cytomegalovirus exposure and HLA in healthy donors. Whole-study context: From HLA-typed donors, an early data release held roughly 89 million unique TCRs.

Findings and caveats of the study: The authors later linked a missense DCLRE1C variant to TCR beta V- and J-gene trimming. About 87% or about 30% of the time was how often most TCR beta V segments were productive, according to an earlier analysis.

Sequenced input: PBMCs. The sequence came from a woman in her forties in good health and CMV-seronegative. The rearrangement links TRBV5-1 to TRBJ1-3; no firm D call. This CDR3 reads CASSLAGRRAGNTIYF. CDR3 coding DNA: TGCGCCAGCAGCTTGGCGGGCAGGAGGGCTGGAAACACCATATATTTT.